A single sample gave rise to the 25 T cell receptor beta chains below, sequenced in a study of blood T cell repertoires in COVID-19. Produced via immunoSEQ multiplex PCR; TCRdb's table is partial and in-frame only. The sample has more than 85,000 clones; roughly four fifths are singletons. Sample: peripheral blood. The receptors shown here come from a woman aged 80 or over with acute or convalescent COVID-19.

The chain joins TRBV11-2 to TRBJ2-1; D not certain. The CDR3 totals 14 residues. Trimming removed 2 bases from V and 0 bases from J, with 5 bases in between. Germline CDR1 reads SGHAT; CDR2 reads FQNNGV. Here the CDR3 reads CASSLSGSYNEQFF. CDR3 sequence (DNA): TGTGCCAGCAGCTTATCCGGCTCCTACAATGAGCAGTTCTTC. Complete variable domain (other parts from reference TRBV11-2 and TRBJ2-1): EAGVAQSPRYKIIEKRQSVAFWCNPISGHATLYWYQQILGQGPKLLIQFQNNGVVDDSQLPKDRFSAERLKGVDSTLKIQPAKLEDSAVYLCASSLSGSYNEQFFGPGTRLTVL.

This chain joins TRBV4-1 and TRBJ1-4; possibly TRBD1 for D (5 bases). Looked up from germline, CDR1 is MGHRA and CDR2 is YSYEKL. With 1 base removed from V and 8 bases from J, the gap between germline ends came to 26 bases. The CDR3 is 19 residues long. The CDR3 loop reads CASSQVSLLVGLGKEKLFF. The CDR3 DNA reads as TGCGCCAGCAGCCAAGTTTCATTGTTGGTGGGACTGGGGAAAGAAAAACTGTTTTTT.

The chain employs TRBV7-9 and TRBJ2-3; possible D gene TRBD2, 6 bases. The V gene lost 9 bases and the J gene lost 0 bases, with 13 bases spanning the gap. CDR1 is SEHNR and CDR2 is FQNEAQ in the germline V gene (reference sequence). The CDR3 loop spans 14 amino acids. The CDR3 DNA reads TGTGCCAGTATTAGCGGAACTAGCACAGATACGCAGTATTTT. Translated: CASISGTSTDTQYF.

This clone was detected many times. The chain couples TRBV3-1 (or the pseudogene TRBV3-2) to TRBJ2-7; 7 positions agree with TRBD1. Germline V lookup: CDR1 LGHDT, CDR2 YNNKEL (reference sequence). The J segment lost 2 bases and the V segment lost 1 base, leaving 2 bases of the junction unmatched. The CDR3 covers 14 residues. For the CDR3, the DNA is TGTGCCAGCAGCCAAGGGGGACAGACCTACGAGCAGTACTTC. It codes for CASSQGGQTYEQYF.

V and J are TRBV3-1 (or the pseudogene TRBV3-2) and TRBJ2-5; 11 bases fit TRBD2. CDR3 length equals 16 residues. The junction had 8 bases not matched to a gene; V was cut back by 4 bases and J by 4 bases. Germline V CDR1 and CDR2: LGHDT, YNNKEL (reference sequence). CDR3 region: CASSPGALAGGETQYF. CDR3 in DNA: TGTGCCAGCAGCCCAGGGGCTCTAGCGGGAGGAGAGACCCAGTACTTC.

The rearrangement joins TRBV7-6 to TRBJ2-2; perhaps TRBD1 as D (6 bases). The V and J ends lost 0 bases and 2 bases respectively, with 10 bases between them. The CDR3 consists of 16 residues. Germline values: CDR1 SGHVS, CDR2 FNYEAQ. Here the CDR3 reads CASSLAGGGNTGELFF. The CDR3 DNA is TGTGCCAGCAGCTTAGCAGGGGGTGGAAACACCGGGGAGCTGTTTTTT.

The V and J genes are TRBV11-3 and TRBJ1-1, with TRBD1 identical over 8 bases. Germline assignment: CDR1 SGHNT and CDR2 YENEEA. J gave up 6 bases and V 5 bases, and 11 bases lay outside the gene matches. The CDR3 is 15 residues long. The DNA of the CDR3 is TGTGCCAGCAGCCACAGGGGGAGCAATGTGGCTGAAGCTTTCTTT. Translating gives CASSHRGSNVAEAFF.

CDR3 sequence reads: CASSQQGLEGYTF. The CDR3 nucleotides read TGTGCCAGCTCACAACAGGGGCTGGAGGGCTACACCTTC. This chain connects TRBV18 to TRBJ1-2; the match to TRBD1 covers 7 bases. From germline, CDR1 is KGHSH and CDR2 LQKENI. The CDR3 has 13 residues. Losses at the gene ends were 4 bases for V and 8 bases for J; bases not matched to a gene: 7.

Comment on this clone: The sample holds other DNA sequences that translate to the same CDR3. The chain joins TRBV3-1 (or the pseudogene TRBV3-2) to TRBJ1-3; D is undetermined. V was cut by 1 base and J by 0 bases, with 7 bases left in between. There are 15 residues in the CDR3. CDR1 and CDR2 (germline): LGHDT, YNNKEL (reference sequence). CDR3 coding DNA: TGTGCCAGCAGCCAAGGTACTCGCTCTGGAAACACCATATATTTT. Protein sequence: CASSQGTRSGNTIYF.

In the case of this clone: Other DNA variants within this sample encode the same CDR3. This sequence joins TRBV7-2 and TRBJ2-1; D is perhaps TRBD2 (6 bases). V dropped 1 base and J dropped 0 bases, with 10 bases sitting between them. This CDR3 contains 16 residues. The germline V gene encodes CDR1 SGHTA and CDR2 FQGNSA. The CDR3 bases are TGTGCCAGCAGCTTAGATGGGGGGAGCTCCTACAATGAGCAGTTCTTC. Its translation: CASSLDGGSSYNEQFF.

V and J are TRBV5-5 and TRBJ2-2, with 7 bases aligning to TRBD1. The V segment lost 1 base and the J segment 0 bases; nucleotides outside the gene matches: 3. The CDR3 consists of 16 residues. Germline assignment: CDR1 SGHKS and CDR2 YYEKEE (reference sequence). CDR3 sequence reads: CASSLSGTANTGELFF. As DNA, the CDR3 is TGTGCCAGCAGCTTGAGTGGGACAGCGAACACCGGGGAGCTGTTTTTT. The full variable domain, its missing parts supplied by reference TRBV5-5 and TRBJ2-2, is DAGVTQSPTHLIKTRGQQVTLRCSPISGHKSVSWYQQVLGQGPQFIFQYYEKEERGRGNFPDRFSARQFPNYSSELNVNALLLGDSALYLCASSLSGTANTGELFFGEGSRLTVL.

The rearrangement uses TRBV6-5 and TRBJ2-5; TRBD1 matches 8 bases. This CDR3 spans 14 amino acids. The junction had 4 bases not matched to a gene; V was cut back by 6 bases and J by 1 base. Germline-derived CDR1 and CDR2 are MNHEY and SVGAGI. The CDR3 protein is CASSQDRVQETQYF. The CDR3 region has the DNA TGTGCCAGCAGCCAGGACAGGGTCCAAGAGACCCAGTACTTC.

The chain links TRBV7-9 to TRBJ2-7; the match to TRBD2 covers 11 bases. The CDR3 runs 17 residues. CDR1 and CDR2 from the germline V gene are SEHNR and FQNEAQ (reference sequence). J was trimmed by 1 base and V by 1 base; bases with no gene match: 6. The CDR3 DNA follows: TGTGCCAGCAGCTTAGGAGGACTAGCGGGCCGTTCCTACGAGCAGTACGTC. Translation: CASSLGGLAGRSYEQYV.

In DNA form, the CDR3 reads TGTGCTAGTGGTTTGTGGTTGGCGTGGGAGGGGACCTCCTACGAGCAGTACTTC. Its protein product is CASGLWLAWEGTSYEQYF. The genes are TRBV12-5 and TRBJ2-7; 7 bases align to TRBD2. From germline, CDR1 is LGHNT and CDR2 FRNRAP. This CDR3 contains 18 residues. The V gene end was trimmed by 2 bases and the J gene end by 0 bases; junction bases not matched to a gene: 13.

The rearrangement links TRBV30 to TRBJ1-1; 7 bases are a match to TRBD1. V gave up 7 bases and J gave up 1 base; unmatched junction bases: 3. The CDR3 extends over 12 amino acids. The germline V gene encodes CDR1 GTSNPN and CDR2 SVGIG (reference sequence). CDR3 sequence reads: CASRQGNTEAFF. Here the CDR3 DNA reads TGTGCCTCCCGACAGGGGAACACTGAAGCTTTCTTT.

In its sample, this clone was seen a few times. The chain uses TRBV10-1 and TRBJ2-5; TRBD2 matches at 9 bases. The CDR3 is 14 amino acids. Germline V lookup: CDR1 WNHNN, CDR2 SYGVQD (reference sequence). J gave up 3 bases and V 8 bases, and 7 bases lay outside the gene matches. CDR3 nucleotides: TGCGCCAGCGGTACAGCGGGAGGTGAAGAGACCCAGTACTTC. Protein sequence: CASGTAGGEETQYF.

The chain employs TRBV5-1 and TRBJ2-5; 12 bases are a match to TRBD2. Germline CDR1 and CDR2: SGHRS and YFSETQ. The CDR3 is 17 amino acids. Trimming at V came to 0 bases and at J to 5 bases, leaving 8 bases not matched to a gene. The CDR3 DNA reads TGCGCCAGCAGCTTGGATGCTAGCGGGAGGGCCACGGAGACCCAGTACTTC. Translated, it gives CASSLDASGRATETQYF. The variable domain in full, with the rest retrieved from reference TRBV5-1 and TRBJ2-5, is KAGVTQTPRYLIKTRGQQVTLSCSPISGHRSVSWYQQTPGQGLQFLFEYFSETQRNKGNFPGRFSGRQFSNSRSEMNVSTLELGDSALYLCASSLDASGRATETQYFGPGTRLLVL.

The chain joins TRBV27 to TRBJ1-6; D call uncertain. V was trimmed by 6 bases and J by 10 bases, leaving 16 bases between them. From germline, CDR1 is MNHEY and CDR2 SMNVEV (reference sequence). The CDR3 contains 14 residues. The CDR3 loop reads CASSRHLAGSPLHF. The CDR3 bases are TGTGCCAGCAGCCGACATCTCGCCGGCTCACCCCTCCACTTT.

This clone was seen more than once but under ten times. The chain uses TRBV2 and TRBJ2-1; possible D gene TRBD2, 5 bases. The V and J ends lost 2 bases and 6 bases respectively, with 14 bases between them. CDR3 size: 15 residues. From germline, CDR1 is SNHLY and CDR2 FYNNEI. The chain's CDR3 is CASSEPLSGTNEQFF. CDR3 DNA: TGTGCCAGCAGTGAACCACTGAGCGGCACCAATGAGCAGTTCTTC.

The CDR3 bases are TGTGCCAGCAGCCAAGGTGACAGGCTGAACACTGAAGCTTTCTTT. It is translated as CASSQGDRLNTEAFF. The chain links TRBV3-1 (or the pseudogene TRBV3-2) to TRBJ1-1; TRBD1 is a possible D gene (6 bases). CDR1 is LGHDT and CDR2 is YNNKEL in the germline V gene (reference sequence). V was trimmed by 1 base and J by 0 bases, leaving 9 bases between them. The CDR3 is made up of 15 amino acids.

The CDR3 region has the DNA TGTGCCAGCAGTTCCCCACTAGCGGGTACAGATACGCAGTATTTT. Its protein is CASSSPLAGTDTQYF. This chain joins TRBV6-5 and TRBJ2-3, with 9 bases identical to TRBD2. Germline values: CDR1 MNHEY, CDR2 SVGAGI. With V trimmed by 4 bases and J by 3 bases, 5 bases remained unmatched. The CDR3 runs to 15 residues.

In this sample, this clone turned up a few times. This chain uses TRBV13 with TRBJ2-3; D uncertain. Trimming left V 6 bases short and J 6 bases short, with 10 bases between. The V gene's germline CDR1 is PRHDT and CDR2 FYEKMQ (reference sequence). The CDR3 length is 12 residues. CDR3 DNA sequence: TGTGCCAGCAGTGGAGAGAGGGATACGCAGTATTTT. Translating it yields CASSGERDTQYF.

The chain combines TRBV29-1 with TRBJ2-1; 9 bases fit TRBD1. The CDR3 loop spans 23 amino acids. Germline assignment: CDR1 SQVTM and CDR2 ANQGSEA. V lost 6 bases to trimming and J lost 0 bases; unmatched junction nucleotides: 30. The CDR3 DNA is TGCAGCGTCCGAGGGAATATTATAGGGACAGGGACTGCCCGATCGTCCTCCTACAATGAGCAGTTCTTC. It encodes CSVRGNIIGTGTARSSSYNEQFF.

The chain couples TRBV5-1 to TRBJ2-6; 7 bases are a match to TRBD2. The J segment lost 1 base and the V segment lost 4 bases, leaving 5 bases of the junction unmatched. Germline V gives CDR1 SGHRS, CDR2 YFSETQ. The CDR3 runs to 16 residues. The CDR3: CASSLTAGSGANVLTF. The CDR3 nucleotides read TGCGCCAGCAGCCTCACAGCGGGGTCTGGGGCCAACGTCCTGACTTTC.

CDR3 nucleotide sequence: TGTGCCAGCAGCTTAGTTGGCGGGAGCCAAAACAATGAGCAGTTCTTC. Protein sequence: CASSLVGGSQNNEQFF. This sequence joins TRBV7-9 and TRBJ2-1; 7 bases agree with TRBD2. This CDR3 region has 16 residues. The V gene end was trimmed by 1 base and the J gene end by 5 bases; junction bases not matched to a gene: 8. Germline V gene data show CDR1 as SEHNR and CDR2 as FQNEAQ (reference sequence).